The 27 T cell receptor beta chains given below trace back to one sample, sequenced in a study of blood T cell repertoires in COVID-19. Sequenced by immunoSEQ multiplex PCR; TCRdb stores in-frame clones only, minus some. The sample shows about 400,000 clones, over 75% of them seen only once. The specimen sequenced was PBMCs or T cells enriched from blood (not recorded which). These receptors came from a woman aged 25 to 45 who had recovered from COVID-19.

V is TRBV5-4 and J is TRBJ2-7, with D tentatively TRBD1 (5 bases). The CDR3 sequence is 13 residues long. Looked up from germline, CDR1 is SGHNT and CDR2 is YYREEE (reference sequence). V lost 4 bases, J lost 4 bases, and 12 bases lay in between. The CDR3 DNA reads TGTGCCAGCAGCCCCCAAGGGGCATACGAGCAGTACTTC. This codes for CASSPQGAYEQYF. Variable domain in full (rest from reference TRBV5-4 and TRBJ2-7): ETGVTQSPTHLIKTRGQQVTLRCSSQSGHNTVSWYQQALGQGPQFIFQYYREEENGRGNFPPRFSGLQFPNYSSELNVNALELDDSALYLCASSPQGAYEQYFGPGTRLTVT.

The J gene is TRBJ1-1, the V gene TRBV6-5; TRBD1 matches at 7 bases. The length of the CDR3 is 14 residues. Germline V lookup: CDR1 MNHEY, CDR2 SVGAGI. The trim removed 6 bases at V and 1 base at J, leaving 5 bases unmatched. The CDR3 loop reads CASRGTVWNTEAFF. The CDR3 bases are TGTGCCAGCAGGGGGACAGTCTGGAACACTGAAGCTTTCTTT.

J is TRBJ2-7 and V is TRBV29-1, with D possibly being TRBD1 (5 bases). With 3 bases removed from V and 0 bases from J, the gap between germline ends came to 12 bases. The CDR3 is made up of 14 amino acids. Germline V lookup: CDR1 SQVTM, CDR2 ANQGSEA. The CDR3 here is CSVDLDSSSYEQYF. CDR3 DNA: TGCAGCGTTGACCTCGACAGTAGCTCCTACGAGCAGTACTTC.

This chain joins TRBV7-8 and TRBJ2-1, with 13 bases fitting TRBD2. The length of the CDR3 is 15 residues. J gave up 5 bases and V 5 bases, and 3 bases lay outside the gene matches. CDR1 is SGHVS, CDR2 FQNEAQ, per germline. The CDR3 region has the DNA TGTGCCAGCAGCCTAGGGACTAGCGGGGACAATGAGCAGTTCTTC. Amino acids: CASSLGTSGDNEQFF.

This rearrangement joins TRBV24-1 to TRBJ2-7, with a tentative D call TRBD1 (6 bases). V lost 3 bases and J lost 0, with 8 bases in between. The germline V gene has CDR1 KGHDR and CDR2 SFDVKD. The CDR3 extends over 14 amino acids. The CDR3 reads CATSDGQNSYEQYF. In DNA form, the CDR3 reads TGTGCCACCAGTGATGGACAGAACTCCTACGAGCAGTACTTC.

This rearrangement joins TRBV28 to TRBJ2-7; 10 bases align to TRBD2. From germline, CDR1 is MDHEN and CDR2 SYDVKM. J was trimmed by 3 bases and V by 10 bases; bases with no gene match: 6. There are 13 residues in the CDR3. The CDR3 bases are TGTGCCACCATCCTAGCGGGGGACTACGAGCAGTACTTC. Amino acids: CATILAGDYEQYF.

The rearrangement joins TRBV7-2 to TRBJ2-5; D perhaps matches TRBD1 (6 bases). The germline gives CDR1 SGHTA, CDR2 FQGNSA. The CDR3 loop spans 13 amino acids. The V gene lost 3 bases and the J gene lost 2 bases, with 7 bases spanning the gap. The CDR3: CASSFGQQETQYF. In nucleotides, the CDR3 is TGTGCCAGCAGCTTCGGACAGCAAGAGACCCAGTACTTC.

The chain has TRBV2 and TRBJ1-1, with D hard to call. Germline CDR1 reads SNHLY; CDR2 reads FYNNEI. The CDR3 loop spans 14 amino acids. Deletions cut 1 base from V and 6 bases from J, with 12 bases between. The CDR3 DNA sequence: TGTGCCAGCAGTGAAGATCACCCGGACTCTGAAGCTTTCTTT. This sequence encodes CASSEDHPDSEAFF.

This clone occurred a few times. The V and J genes are TRBV28 and TRBJ2-7, with no clear D. Trimming stripped 5 bases from V and 3 bases from J, with 11 bases between. CDR3 length equals 13 residues. Germline V gives CDR1 MDHEN, CDR2 SYDVKM. In nucleotides, the CDR3 is TGTGCCAGCAGTCTAACCTTAGTCTACGAGCAGTACTTC. Its translation is CASSLTLVYEQYF.

This CDR3 reads CASSQVDSPAFF. DNA for the CDR3: TGTGCCAGCAGCCAAGTGGACTCCCCAGCTTTCTTT. This chain links TRBV4-2 with TRBJ1-1; D gene unclear. Germline CDR1 is LGHNA and CDR2 is YNFKEQ. Trimming left V 1 base short and J 10 bases short, with 10 bases between. This CDR3 has 12 residues.

This clone was found once. This chain joins TRBV6-5 and TRBJ1-6, with 7 bases fitting TRBD1. The germline V gene encodes CDR1 MNHEY and CDR2 SVGAGI. The V segment lost 6 bases and the J segment 5 bases; nucleotides outside the gene matches: 4. This CDR3 is built from 14 residues. The CDR3 bases are TGTGCCAGCAGCATCGACAGGGATAATTCACCCCTCCACTTT. It yields the protein CASSIDRDNSPLHF.

This rearrangement joins TRBV15 to TRBJ2-3, with D possibly matching TRBD2 (5 bases). The CDR3 is made up of 13 amino acids. The V gene's germline CDR1 is LNHNV and CDR2 YYDKDF (reference sequence). The ends were cut back, 3 bases at V and 4 bases at J, with 8 bases in the middle. The CDR3 here is CATSRRAPDTQYF. The CDR3 DNA follows: TGTGCCACCAGCAGGCGGGCCCCAGATACGCAGTATTTT.

The chain combines TRBV6-5 with TRBJ2-1; 7 bases are shared with TRBD2. V lost 10 bases to trimming and J lost 5 bases; unmatched junction nucleotides: 8. Germline V gene data show CDR1 as MNHEY and CDR2 as SVGAGI. The CDR3 is 13 residues long. In DNA form, the CDR3 reads TGTGCCACCCTCCCGGCGGGAGACAATGAGCAGTTCTTC. Amino acid sequence: CATLPAGDNEQFF.

The sample holds a few counts of this clone. The rearrangement links TRBV3-1 (or the pseudogene TRBV3-2) to TRBJ2-7; TRBD2 aligns across 7 bases. There are 14 residues in the CDR3. Germline trimming cut 3 bases from V and 5 bases from J; bases unmatched to any gene: 7. Germline V gene sequence: CDR1 LGHDT, CDR2 YNNKEL (reference sequence). The CDR3 loop reads CASSHATSADEQYF. As DNA, the CDR3 is TGTGCCAGCAGCCATGCTACTAGCGCGGACGAGCAGTACTTC.

The chain combines TRBV29-1 with TRBJ1-1; D may be TRBD1 (5 bases). Trimming took 4 bases from V and 0 from J, leaving 12 bases between them. The CDR3 runs 14 residues. Germline-derived CDR1 and CDR2 are SQVTM and ANQGSEA. Written as DNA, the CDR3 is TGCAGCGTTGGTTACGCAGGGCTGAACACTGAAGCTTTCTTT. Protein: CSVGYAGLNTEAFF.

The chain has TRBV5-1 and TRBJ2-7; TRBD1 aligns across 8 bases. The CDR3 length is 15 residues. V was clipped by 4 bases and J by 0 bases; unmatched bases: 6. Looked up from germline, CDR1 is SGHRS and CDR2 is YFSETQ. The CDR3 sequence is CASSIWTGSSYEQYF. CDR3 bases: TGCGCCAGCAGCATCTGGACAGGGAGCTCCTACGAGCAGTACTTC.

V gene TRBV27 combines with J gene TRBJ2-7, with 9 bases matching TRBD2. Per the germline V gene, CDR1 is MNHEY and CDR2 is SMNVEV (reference sequence). This CDR3 is built from 14 residues. V lost 6 bases to trimming and J lost 7 bases; unmatched junction nucleotides: 10. CDR3 DNA sequence: TGTGCCAGCAGACTGGCGGGAGGGCCGATGGAGCAGTACTTC. This gives the protein CASRLAGGPMEQYF.

The genes are TRBV15 and TRBJ2-1, with D possibly matching TRBD1 (5 bases). The ends were cut back, 3 bases at V and 7 bases at J, with 13 bases in the middle. Germline values: CDR1 LNHNV, CDR2 YYDKDF (reference sequence). CDR3 length: 14 amino acids. Here the CDR3 reads CATSRGGARNEQFF. The CDR3 nucleotides read TGTGCCACCAGCAGGGGTGGGGCTCGGAATGAGCAGTTCTTC.

This chain uses TRBV19 with TRBJ2-3, with D possibly matching TRBD1 (5 bases). The germline CDR1 and CDR2 sequences are LNHDA and SQIVND (reference sequence). This CDR3 has 17 amino acids. Deletions cut 2 bases from V and 2 bases from J, with 17 bases between. The CDR3 protein is CASSIPAGMGHTDTQYF. The CDR3 region has the DNA TGTGCCAGTAGTATACCCGCCGGCATGGGGCACACAGATACGCAGTATTTT.

The chain uses TRBV2 and TRBJ2-4; 7 nucleotides match TRBD2. Germline CDR1 reads SNHLY; CDR2 reads FYNNEI. J lost 5 bases, V lost 4 bases, and 5 bases had no gene match. The CDR3 has 14 amino acids. Written as DNA, the CDR3 is TGTGCCAGCAGTGCAGAGAGCGGGGAAAACATTCAGTACTTC. Residues: CASSAESGENIQYF. Complete variable domain (other parts from reference TRBV2 and TRBJ2-4): EPEVTQTPSHQVTQMGQEVILRCVPISNHLYFYWYRQILGQKVEFLVSFYNNEISEKSEIFDDQFSVERPDGSNFTLKIRSTKLEDSAMYFCASSAESGENIQYFGAGTRLSVL.

This rearrangement joins TRBV10-3 to TRBJ1-1, with TRBD1 matching 10 bases. V lost 6 bases to trimming and J lost 3 bases; unmatched junction nucleotides: 1. This CDR3 spans 13 amino acids. Germline CDR1 ENHRY, CDR2 SYGVKD. CDR3 sequence: CAIRGTGDTEAFF. CDR3 bases: TGTGCCATCAGAGGGACAGGGGACACTGAAGCTTTCTTT.

The genes are TRBV7-9 and TRBJ2-5; D is unclear. CDR3 length: 13 amino acids. The ends were cut back, 1 base at V and 4 bases at J, with 7 bases in the middle. Per germline, CDR1 SEHNR and CDR2 FQNEAQ (reference sequence). The DNA for the CDR3 is TGTGCCAGCAGCTTAGGGGCCGTAGAGACCCAGTACTTC. Encoded protein: CASSLGAVETQYF.

This clone was recorded only once. The chain joins TRBV9 to TRBJ1-5; 8 bases map to TRBD1. CDR3 length: 16 residues. Germline CDR1 reads SGDLS; CDR2 reads YYNGEE. V lost 2 bases to trimming and J lost 4 bases; unmatched junction nucleotides: 8. CDR3 nucleotide sequence: TGTGCCAGCAGCGTGGATGCCGGGACAGGTAATCAGCCCCAGCATTTT. Translating gives CASSVDAGTGNQPQHF.

V and J are TRBV3-1 (or the pseudogene TRBV3-2) and TRBJ2-5; 12 bases map to TRBD2. The CDR3 sequence is 17 residues long. CDR1 LGHDT and CDR2 YNNKEL come from the germline V gene (reference sequence). V trimming: 1 base; J trimming: 5 bases; junction bases outside the gene matches: 8. CDR3 amino acids: CASSQGLLAGGLETQYF. In nucleotides, the CDR3 is TGTGCCAGCAGCCAAGGACTCCTAGCGGGAGGGTTGGAGACCCAGTACTTC.

J is TRBJ1-6 and V is TRBV5-6, with TRBD1 matching over 8 bases. The CDR3 is made up of 15 amino acids. CDR1 SGHDT and CDR2 YYEEEE come from the germline V gene. The junction had 1 base not matched to a gene; V was cut back by 2 bases and J by 3 bases. Written as DNA, the CDR3 is TGTGCCAGCAGCTTTGGGACAGGCTATAATTCACCCCTCCACTTT. It translates to CASSFGTGYNSPLHF.

J is TRBJ1-3 and V is TRBV3-1 (or the pseudogene TRBV3-2); D call uncertain. Trimming shortened V by 8 bases and J by 4 bases, and 12 bases separated the two germline ends. CDR1 LGHDT and CDR2 YNNKEL come from the germline V gene (reference sequence). The CDR3 contains 13 residues. Written as DNA, the CDR3 is TGTGCCAGCGAGGGTTTACTCGGAAACACCATATATTTT. This codes for CASEGLLGNTIYF.

The chain combines TRBV12-5 with TRBJ2-2; D is possibly TRBD1 (6 bases). The CDR3 contains 16 residues. Germline V CDR1 and CDR2: LGHNT, FRNRAP. Trimming left V 6 bases short and J 0 bases short, with 14 bases between. The CDR3 region has the DNA TGTGCTAGTGGACCCCCCCGGACAGCGAACACCGGGGAGCTGTTTTTT. Translating it yields CASGPPRTANTGELFF.